This T cell receptor beta chain is drawn from a study of blood T cell repertoires in COVID-19. V lost 2 bases and J lost 0, with 8 bases in between. CDR1 LGHNA and CDR2 YSLEER come from the germline V gene. This CDR3 comprises 15 residues. The table came from immunoSEQ multiplex PCR; TCRdb's copy has only in-frame clones and leaves some out. The data contain approximately 350,000 clones, around 90% of them seen just once; the ten biggest clones take up approximately 1.2%. This rearrangement joins TRBV4-3 to TRBJ2-1; a weak D match, TRBD2 (6 bases). The source material was peripheral blood. The sequence was collected from a middle-aged man with acute or convalescent COVID-19. This chain's CDR3 is CASSQLGSSYNEQFF. For the CDR3, the DNA is TGCGCCAGCAGCCAACTCGGGAGCTCCTACAATGAGCAGTTCTTC.